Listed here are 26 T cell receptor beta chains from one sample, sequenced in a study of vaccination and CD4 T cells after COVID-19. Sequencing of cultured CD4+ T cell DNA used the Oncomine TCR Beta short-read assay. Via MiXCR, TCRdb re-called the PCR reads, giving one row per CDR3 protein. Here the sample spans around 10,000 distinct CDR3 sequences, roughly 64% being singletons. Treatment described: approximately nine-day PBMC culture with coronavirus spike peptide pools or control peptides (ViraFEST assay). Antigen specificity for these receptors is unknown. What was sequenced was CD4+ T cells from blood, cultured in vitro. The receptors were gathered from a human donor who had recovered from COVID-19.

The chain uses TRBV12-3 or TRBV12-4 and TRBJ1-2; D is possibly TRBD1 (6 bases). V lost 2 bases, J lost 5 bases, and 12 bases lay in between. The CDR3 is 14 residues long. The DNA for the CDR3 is TGTGCCAGCAGTTTATCAGGGGCAGGTTATGGCTACACCTTC. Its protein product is CASSLSGAGYGYTF.

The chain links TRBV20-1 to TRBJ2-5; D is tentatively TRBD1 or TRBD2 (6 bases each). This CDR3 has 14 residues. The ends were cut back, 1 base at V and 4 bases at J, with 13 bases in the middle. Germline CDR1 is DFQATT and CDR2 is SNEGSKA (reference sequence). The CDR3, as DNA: TGCAGTGCTAGAGTTAGCGGAGGGGGAGAGACCCAGTACTTC. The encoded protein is CSARVSGGGETQYF.

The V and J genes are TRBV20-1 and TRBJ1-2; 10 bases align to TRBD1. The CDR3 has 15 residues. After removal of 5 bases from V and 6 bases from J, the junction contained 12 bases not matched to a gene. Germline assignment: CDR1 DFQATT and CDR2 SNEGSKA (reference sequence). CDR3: CSADPPGTGVDGYTF. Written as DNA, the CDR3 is TGCAGTGCTGACCCCCCCGGGACAGGGGTGGATGGCTACACCTTC.

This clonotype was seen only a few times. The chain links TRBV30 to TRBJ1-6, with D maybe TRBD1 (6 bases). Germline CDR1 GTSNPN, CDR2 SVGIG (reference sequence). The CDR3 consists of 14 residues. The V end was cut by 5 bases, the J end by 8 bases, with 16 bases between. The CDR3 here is CAWDRWGKDSPLHF. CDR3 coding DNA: TGTGCCTGGGACAGGTGGGGGAAGGATTCACCCCTCCACTTT.

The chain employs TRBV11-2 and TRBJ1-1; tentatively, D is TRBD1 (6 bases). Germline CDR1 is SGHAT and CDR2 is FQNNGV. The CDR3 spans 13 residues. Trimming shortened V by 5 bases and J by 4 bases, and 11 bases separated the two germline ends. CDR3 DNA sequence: TGTGCCAGCAGCCCCAGGGGTTCCACTGAAGCTTTCTTT. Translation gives CASSPRGSTEAFF.

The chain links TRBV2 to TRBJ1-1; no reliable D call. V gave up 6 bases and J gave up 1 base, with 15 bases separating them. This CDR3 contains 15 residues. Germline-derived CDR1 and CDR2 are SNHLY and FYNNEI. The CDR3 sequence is CASRAQQVGNTEAFF. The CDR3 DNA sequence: TGTGCCAGCAGGGCTCAACAAGTGGGGAACACTGAAGCTTTCTTT.

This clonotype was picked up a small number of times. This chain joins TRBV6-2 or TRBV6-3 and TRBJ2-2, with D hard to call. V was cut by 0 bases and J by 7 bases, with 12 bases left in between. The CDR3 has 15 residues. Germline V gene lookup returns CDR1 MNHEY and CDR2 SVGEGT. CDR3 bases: TGTGCCAGCAGTTACTCGGTCCTTCAAGGCGGGGAGCTGTTTTTT. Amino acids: CASSYSVLQGGELFF.

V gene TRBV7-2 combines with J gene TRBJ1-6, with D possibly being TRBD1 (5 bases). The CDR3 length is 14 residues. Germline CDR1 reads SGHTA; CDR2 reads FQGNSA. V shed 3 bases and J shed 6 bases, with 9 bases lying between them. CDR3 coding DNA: TGTGCCAGCAGCTTTAGGGGCACTAATTCACCCCTCCACTTT. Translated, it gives CASSFRGTNSPLHF.

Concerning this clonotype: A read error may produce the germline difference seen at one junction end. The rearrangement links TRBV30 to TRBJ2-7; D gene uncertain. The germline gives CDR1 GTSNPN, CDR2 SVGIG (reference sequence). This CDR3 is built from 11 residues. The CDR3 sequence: CAWSPSNEQYF. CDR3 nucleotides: TGTGCCTGGAGTCCCTCCAACGAGCAGTACTTC.

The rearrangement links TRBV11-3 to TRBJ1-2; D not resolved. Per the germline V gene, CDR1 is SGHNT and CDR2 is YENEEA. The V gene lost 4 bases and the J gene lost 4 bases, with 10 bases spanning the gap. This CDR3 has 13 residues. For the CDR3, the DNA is TGTGCCAGCAGCTCACCGAGGACCTATGGCTACACCTTC. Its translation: CASSSPRTYGYTF.

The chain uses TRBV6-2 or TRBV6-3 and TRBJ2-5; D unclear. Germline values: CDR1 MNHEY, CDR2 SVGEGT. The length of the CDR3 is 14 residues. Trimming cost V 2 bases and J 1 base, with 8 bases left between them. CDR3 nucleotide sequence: TGTGCCAGCAGTTACCCCGGGTTCCAAGAGACCCAGTACTTC. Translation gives CASSYPGFQETQYF.

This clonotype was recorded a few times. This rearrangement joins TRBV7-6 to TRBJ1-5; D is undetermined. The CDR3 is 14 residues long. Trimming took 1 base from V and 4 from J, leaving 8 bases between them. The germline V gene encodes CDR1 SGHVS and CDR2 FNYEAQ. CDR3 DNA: TGTGCCAGCAGCTTAGGGGGAGGAAATCAGCCCCAGCATTTT. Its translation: CASSLGGGNQPQHF.

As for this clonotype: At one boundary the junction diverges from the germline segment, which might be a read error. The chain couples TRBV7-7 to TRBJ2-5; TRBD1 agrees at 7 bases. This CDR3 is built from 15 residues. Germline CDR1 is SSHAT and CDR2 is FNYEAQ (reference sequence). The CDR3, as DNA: TGTGCTAGCAGCTTTGGCAGGGGGTCGGGCGAGACCCAGTACTTC. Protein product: CASSFGRGSGETQYF. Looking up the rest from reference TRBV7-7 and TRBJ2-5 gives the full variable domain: GAGVSQSPRYKVTKRGQDVTLRCDPISSHATLYWYQQALGQGPEFLTYFNYEAQPDKSGLPSDRFSAERPEGSISTLTIQRTEQRDSAMYRCASSFGRGSGETQYFGPGTRLLVL.

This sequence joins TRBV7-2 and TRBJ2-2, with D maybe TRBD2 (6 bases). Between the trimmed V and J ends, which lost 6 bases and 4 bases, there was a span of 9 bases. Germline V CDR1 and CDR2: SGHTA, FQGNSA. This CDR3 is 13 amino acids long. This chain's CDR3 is CASSTGGTGELFF. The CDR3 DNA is TGTGCCAGCAGTACCGGGGGCACCGGGGAGCTGTTTTTT.

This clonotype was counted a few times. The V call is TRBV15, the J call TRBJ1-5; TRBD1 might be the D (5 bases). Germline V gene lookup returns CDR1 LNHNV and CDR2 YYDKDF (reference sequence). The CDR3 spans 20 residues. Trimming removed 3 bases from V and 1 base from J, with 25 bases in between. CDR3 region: CATSSLGRLGTLFSNQPQHF. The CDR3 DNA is TGTGCCACCAGCAGTCTAGGCCGGCTGGGGACGTTATTCAGCAATCAGCCCCAGCATTTT.

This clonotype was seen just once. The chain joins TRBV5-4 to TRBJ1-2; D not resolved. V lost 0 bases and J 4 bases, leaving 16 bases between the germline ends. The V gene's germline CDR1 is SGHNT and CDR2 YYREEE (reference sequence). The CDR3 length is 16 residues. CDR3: CASSLAVRGTGYGYTF. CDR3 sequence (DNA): TGTGCCAGCAGCTTGGCCGTACGGGGAACTGGCTATGGCTACACCTTC.

CDR3 coding DNA: TGTGCCAGCAGCTTAGAGCGTTGGCAGGGTTACGAGCAGTACTTC. This sequence encodes CASSLERWQGYEQYF. The genes are TRBV7-6 and TRBJ2-7; a possible D gene is TRBD1 (5 bases). The CDR3 is made up of 15 amino acids. From germline, CDR1 is SGHVS and CDR2 FNYEAQ. Trimming removed 1 base from V and 4 bases from J, with 14 bases in between. Full variable domain (missing parts from reference TRBV7-6 and TRBJ2-7): GAGVSQSPRYKVTKRGQDVALRCDPISGHVSLYWYRQALGQGPEFLTYFNYEAQQDKSGLPNDRFSAERPEGSISTLTIQRTEQRDSAMYRCASSLERWQGYEQYFGPGTRLTVT.

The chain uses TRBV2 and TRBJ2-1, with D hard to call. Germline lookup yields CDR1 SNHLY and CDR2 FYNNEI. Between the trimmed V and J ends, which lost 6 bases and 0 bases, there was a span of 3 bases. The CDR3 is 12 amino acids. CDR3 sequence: CASSYSYNEQFF. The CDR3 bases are TGTGCCAGCAGCTACTCCTACAATGAGCAGTTCTTC.

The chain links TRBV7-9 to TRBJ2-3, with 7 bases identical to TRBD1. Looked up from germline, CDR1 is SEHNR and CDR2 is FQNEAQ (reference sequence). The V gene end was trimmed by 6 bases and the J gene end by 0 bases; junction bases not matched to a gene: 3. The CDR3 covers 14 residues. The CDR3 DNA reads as TGTGCCAGCAGAGAGGGGGCTAGCACAGATACGCAGTATTTT. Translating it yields CASREGASTDTQYF.

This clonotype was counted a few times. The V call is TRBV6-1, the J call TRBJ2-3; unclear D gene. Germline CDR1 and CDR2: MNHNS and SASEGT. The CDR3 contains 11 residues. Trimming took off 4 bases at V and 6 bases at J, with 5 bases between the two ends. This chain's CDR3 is CASSAADTQYF. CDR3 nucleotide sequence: TGTGCCAGCAGTGCCGCTGATACGCAGTATTTT.

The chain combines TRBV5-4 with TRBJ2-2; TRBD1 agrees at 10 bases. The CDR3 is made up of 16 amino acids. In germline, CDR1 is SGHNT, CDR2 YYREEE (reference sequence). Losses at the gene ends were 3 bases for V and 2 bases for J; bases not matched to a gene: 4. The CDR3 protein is CASSSDRGRNTGELFF. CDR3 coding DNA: TGTGCCAGCAGCTCCGACAGGGGGCGTAACACCGGGGAGCTGTTTTTT.

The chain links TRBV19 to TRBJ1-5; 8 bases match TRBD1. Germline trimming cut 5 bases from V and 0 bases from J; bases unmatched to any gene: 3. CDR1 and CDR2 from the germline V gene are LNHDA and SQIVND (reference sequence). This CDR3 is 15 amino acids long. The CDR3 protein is CASSWDRYSNQPQHF. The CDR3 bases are TGTGCCAGTAGTTGGGACAGGTATAGCAATCAGCCCCAGCATTTT.

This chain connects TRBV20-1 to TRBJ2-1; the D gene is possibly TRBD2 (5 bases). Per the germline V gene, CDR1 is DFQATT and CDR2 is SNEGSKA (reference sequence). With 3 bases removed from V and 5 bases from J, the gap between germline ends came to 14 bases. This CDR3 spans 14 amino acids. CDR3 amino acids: CSASPSPSHNEQFF. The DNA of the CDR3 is TGCAGTGCTAGTCCTAGCCCTTCGCACAATGAGCAGTTCTTC.

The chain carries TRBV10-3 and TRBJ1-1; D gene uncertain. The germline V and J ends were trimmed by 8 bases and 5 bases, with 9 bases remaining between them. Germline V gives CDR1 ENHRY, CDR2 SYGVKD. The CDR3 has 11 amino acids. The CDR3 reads CAIGPGTEAFF. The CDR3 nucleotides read TGTGCCATCGGACCGGGGACTGAAGCTTTCTTT.

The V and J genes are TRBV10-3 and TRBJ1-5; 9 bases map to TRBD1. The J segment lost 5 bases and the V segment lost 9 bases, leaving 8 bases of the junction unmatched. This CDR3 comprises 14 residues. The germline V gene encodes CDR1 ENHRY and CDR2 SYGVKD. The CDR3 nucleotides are TGTGCCATTTCCCGGGACAGGGTTTATCAGCCCCAGCATTTT. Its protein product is CAISRDRVYQPQHF.

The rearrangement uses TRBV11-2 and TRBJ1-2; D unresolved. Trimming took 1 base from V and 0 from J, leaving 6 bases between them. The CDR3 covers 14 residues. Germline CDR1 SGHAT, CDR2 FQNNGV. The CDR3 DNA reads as TGTGCCAGCAGCTTAGCCCAGCCTAACTATGGCTACACCTTC. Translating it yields CASSLAQPNYGYTF.